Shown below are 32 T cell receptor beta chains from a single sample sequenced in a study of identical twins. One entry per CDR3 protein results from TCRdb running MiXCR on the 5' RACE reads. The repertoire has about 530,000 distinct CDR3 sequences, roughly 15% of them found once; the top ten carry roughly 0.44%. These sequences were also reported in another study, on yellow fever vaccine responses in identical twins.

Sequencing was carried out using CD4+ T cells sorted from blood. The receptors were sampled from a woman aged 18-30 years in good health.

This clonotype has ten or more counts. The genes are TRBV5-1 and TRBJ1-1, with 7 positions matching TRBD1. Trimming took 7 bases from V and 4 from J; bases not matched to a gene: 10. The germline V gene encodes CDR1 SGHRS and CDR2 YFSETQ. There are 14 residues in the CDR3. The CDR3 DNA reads TGCGCCAGCGGGACAGCCGCGGGGAGCACTGAAGCTTTCTTT. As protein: CASGTAAGSTEAFF.

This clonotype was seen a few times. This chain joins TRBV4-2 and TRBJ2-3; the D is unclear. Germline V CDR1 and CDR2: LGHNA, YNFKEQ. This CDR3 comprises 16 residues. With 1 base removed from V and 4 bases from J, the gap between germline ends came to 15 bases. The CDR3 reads CASSQVIGVASDTQYF. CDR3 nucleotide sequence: TGTGCCAGCAGCCAAGTGATCGGTGTGGCTTCAGATACGCAGTATTTT.

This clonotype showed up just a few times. CDR3 sequence (DNA): TGTGCCAGCAGTTTGGTGAGAAAGGGGGGTAAGAACACTGAAGCTTTCTTT. It encodes CASSLVRKGGKNTEAFF. The rearrangement uses TRBV28 and TRBJ1-1; D might be TRBD1 (6 bases). The ends were cut back, 3 bases at V and 1 base at J, with 18 bases in the middle. Germline V gene sequence: CDR1 MDHEN, CDR2 SYDVKM. The CDR3 sequence is 17 residues long.

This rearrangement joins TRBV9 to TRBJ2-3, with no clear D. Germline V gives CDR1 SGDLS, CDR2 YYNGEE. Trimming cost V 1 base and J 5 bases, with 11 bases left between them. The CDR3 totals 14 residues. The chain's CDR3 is CASSVTGFVDTQYF. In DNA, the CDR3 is TGTGCCAGCAGCGTAACCGGGTTTGTAGATACGCAGTATTTT.

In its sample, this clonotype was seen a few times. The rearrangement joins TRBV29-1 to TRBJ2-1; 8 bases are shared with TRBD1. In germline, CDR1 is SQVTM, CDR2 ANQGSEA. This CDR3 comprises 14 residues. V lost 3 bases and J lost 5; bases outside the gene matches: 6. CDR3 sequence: CSVDRTGIHNEQFF. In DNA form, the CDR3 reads TGCAGCGTTGATCGGACAGGGATTCACAATGAGCAGTTCTTC.

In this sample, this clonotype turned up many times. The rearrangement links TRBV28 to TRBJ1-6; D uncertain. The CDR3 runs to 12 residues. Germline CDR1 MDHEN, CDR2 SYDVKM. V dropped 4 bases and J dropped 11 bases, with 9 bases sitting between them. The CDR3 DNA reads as TGTGCCAGCAGTTCGGTGGGGACACCCCTCCACTTT. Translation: CASSSVGTPLHF.

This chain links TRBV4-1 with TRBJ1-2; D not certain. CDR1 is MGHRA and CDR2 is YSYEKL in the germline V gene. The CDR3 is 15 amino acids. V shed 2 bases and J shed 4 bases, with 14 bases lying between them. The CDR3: CASSQPKELLYGYTF. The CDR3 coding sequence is TGCGCCAGCAGCCAACCAAAGGAACTGCTCTATGGCTACACCTTC.

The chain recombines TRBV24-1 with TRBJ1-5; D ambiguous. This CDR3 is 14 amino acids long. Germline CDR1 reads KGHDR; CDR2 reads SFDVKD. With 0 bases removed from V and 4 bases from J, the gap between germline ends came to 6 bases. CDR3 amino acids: CATSDLQVNQPQHF. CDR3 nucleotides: TGTGCCACCAGTGATTTGCAAGTAAATCAGCCCCAGCATTTT.

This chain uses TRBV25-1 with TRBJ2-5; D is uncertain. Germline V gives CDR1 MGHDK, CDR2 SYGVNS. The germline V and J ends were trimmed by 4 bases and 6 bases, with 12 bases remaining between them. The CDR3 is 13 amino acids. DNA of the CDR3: TGTGCCAGCAGTGGGCCTCCGGAACAGACCCAGTACTTC. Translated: CASSGPPEQTQYF. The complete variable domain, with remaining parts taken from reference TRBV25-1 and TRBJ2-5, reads EADIYQTPRYLVIGTGKKITLECSQTMGHDKMYWYQQDPGMELHLIHYSYGVNSTEKGDLSSESTVSRIRTEHFPLTLESARPSHTSQYLCASSGPPEQTQYFGPGTRLLVL.

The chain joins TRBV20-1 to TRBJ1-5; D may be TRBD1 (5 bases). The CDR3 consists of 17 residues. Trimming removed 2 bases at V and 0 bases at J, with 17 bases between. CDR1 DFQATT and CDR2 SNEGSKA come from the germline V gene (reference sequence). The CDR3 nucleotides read TGCAGTGCTAGAACAGACAGCGGACTCTATAGCAATCAGCCCCAGCATTTT. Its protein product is CSARTDSGLYSNQPQHF.

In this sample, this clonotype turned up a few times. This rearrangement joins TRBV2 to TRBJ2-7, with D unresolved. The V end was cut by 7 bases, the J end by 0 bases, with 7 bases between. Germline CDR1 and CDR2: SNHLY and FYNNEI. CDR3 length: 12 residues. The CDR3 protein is CASTGSSYEQYF. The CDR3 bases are TGTGCCAGCACCGGAAGCTCCTACGAGCAGTACTTC.

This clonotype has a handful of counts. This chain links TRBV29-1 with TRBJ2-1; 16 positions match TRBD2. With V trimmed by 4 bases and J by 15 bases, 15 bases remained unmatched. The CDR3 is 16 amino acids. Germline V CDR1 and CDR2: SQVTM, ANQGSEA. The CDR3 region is CSVAPIQGLAGGPSFF. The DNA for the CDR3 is TGCAGCGTTGCCCCTATCCAGGGACTAGCGGGGGGGCCCTCGTTCTTC.

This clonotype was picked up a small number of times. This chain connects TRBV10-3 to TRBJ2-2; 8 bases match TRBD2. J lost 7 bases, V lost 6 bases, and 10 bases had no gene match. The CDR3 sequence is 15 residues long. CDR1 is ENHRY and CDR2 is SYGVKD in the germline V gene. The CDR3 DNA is TGTGCCATCAGGAATAGCGGGGCCCGAGGCGGGGAGCTGTTTTTT. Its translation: CAIRNSGARGGELFF.

The CDR3 region has the DNA TGTGCCAGCAGCCAAGATGGATTGACAGGGATAGGTTCACCCCTCCACTTT. This codes for CASSQDGLTGIGSPLHF. This chain joins TRBV3-1 and TRBJ1-6; TRBD1 matches 7 bases. V was clipped by 0 bases and J by 9 bases; unmatched bases: 11. This CDR3 is built from 17 residues. Germline-derived CDR1 and CDR2 are LGHDT and YNNKEL (reference sequence). Combining the CDR3 with reference TRBV3-1 and TRBJ1-6 gives the whole variable domain DTAVSQTPKYLVTQMGNDKSIKCEQNLGHDTMYWYKQDSKKFLKIMFSYNNKELIINETVPNRFSPKSPDKAHLNLHINSLELGDSAVYFCASSQDGLTGIGSPLHFGNGTRLTVT.

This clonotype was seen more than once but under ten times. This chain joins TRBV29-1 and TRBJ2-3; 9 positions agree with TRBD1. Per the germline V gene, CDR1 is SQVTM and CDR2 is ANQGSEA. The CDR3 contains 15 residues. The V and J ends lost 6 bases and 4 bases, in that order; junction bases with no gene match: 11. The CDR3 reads CSVPLGQGRADTQYF. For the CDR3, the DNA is TGCAGCGTCCCCCTGGGACAGGGACGGGCAGATACGCAGTATTTT.

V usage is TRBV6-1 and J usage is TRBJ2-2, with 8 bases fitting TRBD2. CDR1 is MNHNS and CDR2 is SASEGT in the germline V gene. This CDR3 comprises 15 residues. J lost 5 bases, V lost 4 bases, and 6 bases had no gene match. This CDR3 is CASSAREARTGELFF. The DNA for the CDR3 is TGTGCCAGCAGTGCGCGGGAGGCGAGGACCGGGGAGCTGTTTTTT.

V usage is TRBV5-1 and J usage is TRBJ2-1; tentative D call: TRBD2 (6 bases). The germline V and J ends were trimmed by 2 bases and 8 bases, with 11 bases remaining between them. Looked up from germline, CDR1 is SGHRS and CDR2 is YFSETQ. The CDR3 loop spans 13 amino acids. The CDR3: CASSFGGFDEQFF. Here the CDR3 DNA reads TGCGCCAGCAGCTTCGGGGGATTCGATGAGCAGTTCTTC.

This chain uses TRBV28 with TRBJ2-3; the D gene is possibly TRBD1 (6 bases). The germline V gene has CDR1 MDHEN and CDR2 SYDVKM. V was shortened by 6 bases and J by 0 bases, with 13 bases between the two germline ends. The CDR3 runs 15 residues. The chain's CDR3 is CASRPNRVSTDTQYF. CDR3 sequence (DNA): TGTGCCAGCAGGCCGAACAGGGTCAGCACAGATACGCAGTATTTT.

CDR3 in DNA: TGCAGTGCTAGAGAGGCCGCCCCCACAGATACGCAGTATTTT. This encodes CSAREAAPTDTQYF. The rearrangement uses TRBV20-1 and TRBJ2-3; D remains ambiguous. V was trimmed by 0 bases and J by 2 bases, leaving 9 bases between them. The length of the CDR3 is 14 residues. Germline V CDR1 and CDR2: DFQATT, SNEGSKA (reference sequence).

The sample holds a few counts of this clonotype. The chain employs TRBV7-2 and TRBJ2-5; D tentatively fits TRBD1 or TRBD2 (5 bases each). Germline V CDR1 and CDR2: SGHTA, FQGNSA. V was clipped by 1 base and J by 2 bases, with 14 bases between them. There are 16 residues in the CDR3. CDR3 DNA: TGTGCCAGCAGCTTAGTCTCGGGGCTAGTTCAAGAGACCCAGTACTTC. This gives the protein CASSLVSGLVQETQYF. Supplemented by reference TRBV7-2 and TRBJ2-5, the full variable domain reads GAGVSQSPSNKVTEKGKDVELRCDPISGHTALYWYRQSLGQGLEFLIYFQGNSAPDKSGLPSDRFSAERTGGSVSTLTIQRTQQEDSAVYLCASSLVSGLVQETQYFGPGTRLLVL.

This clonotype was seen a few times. CDR3 residues: CASSFGYRGPTNEKLFF. The CDR3 DNA follows: TGTGCCAGCAGTTTTGGCTACAGGGGGCCAACTAATGAAAAACTGTTTTTT. This chain connects TRBV12-3 or TRBV12-4 to TRBJ1-4; 9 bases fit TRBD1. CDR3 size: 17 residues. The V gene end was trimmed by 3 bases and the J gene end by 0 bases; junction bases not matched to a gene: 5.

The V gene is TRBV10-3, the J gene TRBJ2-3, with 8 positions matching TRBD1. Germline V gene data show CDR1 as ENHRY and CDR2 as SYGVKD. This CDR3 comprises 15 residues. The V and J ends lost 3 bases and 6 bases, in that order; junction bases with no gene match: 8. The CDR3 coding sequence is TGTGCCATCAGTGAAAGGACAGGGCGGAGGGATACGCAGTATTTT. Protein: CAISERTGRRDTQYF.

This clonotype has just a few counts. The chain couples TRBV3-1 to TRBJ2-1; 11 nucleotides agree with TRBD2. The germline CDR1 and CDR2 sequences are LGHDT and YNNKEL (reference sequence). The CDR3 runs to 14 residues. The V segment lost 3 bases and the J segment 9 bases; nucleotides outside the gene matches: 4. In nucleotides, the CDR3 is TGTGCCAGCAGCCATCTAGCGGGAGGAGGTGAGCAGTTCTTC. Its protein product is CASSHLAGGGEQFF.

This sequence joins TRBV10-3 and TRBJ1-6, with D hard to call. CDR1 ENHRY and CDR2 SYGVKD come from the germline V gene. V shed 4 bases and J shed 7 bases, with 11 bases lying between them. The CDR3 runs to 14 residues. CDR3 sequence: CAISVGLWNSPLHF. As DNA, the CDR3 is TGTGCCATCAGTGTCGGTCTCTGGAATTCACCCCTCCACTTT.

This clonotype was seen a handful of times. CDR3 region: CASSTAGAPPTEAFF. The CDR3 nucleotides read TGTGCCAGCAGCACGGCAGGGGCACCCCCCACTGAAGCTTTCTTT. The gene calls are TRBV12-3 or TRBV12-4 and TRBJ1-1; TRBD1 might be the D (6 bases). The CDR3 is made up of 15 amino acids. Deletions cut 6 bases from V and 4 bases from J, with 18 bases between.

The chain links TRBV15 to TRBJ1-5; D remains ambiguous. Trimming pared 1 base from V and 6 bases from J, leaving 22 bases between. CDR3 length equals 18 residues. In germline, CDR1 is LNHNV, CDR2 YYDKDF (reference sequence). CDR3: CATSRVQVRTFASQPQHF. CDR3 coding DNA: TGTGCCACCAGCAGAGTCCAGGTCCGGACTTTTGCCTCTCAGCCCCAGCATTTT.

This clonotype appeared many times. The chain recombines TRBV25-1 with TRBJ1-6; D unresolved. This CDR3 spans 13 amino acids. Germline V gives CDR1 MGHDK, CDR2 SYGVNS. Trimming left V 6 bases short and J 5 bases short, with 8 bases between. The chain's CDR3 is CASRRGNNSPLHF. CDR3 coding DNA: TGTGCCAGCAGAAGAGGGAATAATTCACCCCTCCACTTT.

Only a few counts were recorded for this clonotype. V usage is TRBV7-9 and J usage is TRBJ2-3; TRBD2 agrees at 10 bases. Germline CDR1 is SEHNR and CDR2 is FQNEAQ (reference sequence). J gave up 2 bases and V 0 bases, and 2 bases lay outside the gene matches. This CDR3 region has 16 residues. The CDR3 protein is CASSLALAGPTDTQYF. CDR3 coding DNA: TGTGCCAGCAGCTTAGCACTAGCGGGGCCCACAGATACGCAGTATTTT.

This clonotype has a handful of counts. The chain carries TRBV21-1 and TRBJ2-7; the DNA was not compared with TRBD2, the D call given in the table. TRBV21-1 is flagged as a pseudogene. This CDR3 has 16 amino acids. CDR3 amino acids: CASSKKRLAGDHEQYF. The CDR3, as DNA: TGTGCCAGCAGCAAAAAGAGACTAGCGGGAGACCACGAGCAGTACTTC.

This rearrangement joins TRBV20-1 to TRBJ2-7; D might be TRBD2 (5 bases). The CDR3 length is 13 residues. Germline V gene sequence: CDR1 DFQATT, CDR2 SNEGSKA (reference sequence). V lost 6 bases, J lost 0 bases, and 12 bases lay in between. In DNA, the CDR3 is TGCAGTGCCGCGGGCCCCGTCTCCTACGAGCAGTACGTC. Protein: CSAAGPVSYEQYV.

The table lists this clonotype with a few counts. The CDR3 DNA reads as TGTGCCAGCAGCTACTCTGGGGGGGGGCTCGAGCAGTACGTC. This encodes CASSYSGGGLEQYV. V is TRBV13 and J is TRBJ2-7, with D maybe TRBD2 (7 bases). There are 14 residues in the CDR3. Germline-derived CDR1 and CDR2 are PRHDT and FYEKMQ (reference sequence). V lost 4 bases and J 6 bases, leaving 16 bases between the germline ends.

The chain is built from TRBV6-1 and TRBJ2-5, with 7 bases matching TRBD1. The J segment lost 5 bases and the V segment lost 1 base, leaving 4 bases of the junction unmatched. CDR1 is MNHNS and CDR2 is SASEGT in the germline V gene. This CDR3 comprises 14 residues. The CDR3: CASSEDVRGETQYF. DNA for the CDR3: TGTGCCAGCAGTGAAGATGTCAGGGGGGAGACCCAGTACTTC.